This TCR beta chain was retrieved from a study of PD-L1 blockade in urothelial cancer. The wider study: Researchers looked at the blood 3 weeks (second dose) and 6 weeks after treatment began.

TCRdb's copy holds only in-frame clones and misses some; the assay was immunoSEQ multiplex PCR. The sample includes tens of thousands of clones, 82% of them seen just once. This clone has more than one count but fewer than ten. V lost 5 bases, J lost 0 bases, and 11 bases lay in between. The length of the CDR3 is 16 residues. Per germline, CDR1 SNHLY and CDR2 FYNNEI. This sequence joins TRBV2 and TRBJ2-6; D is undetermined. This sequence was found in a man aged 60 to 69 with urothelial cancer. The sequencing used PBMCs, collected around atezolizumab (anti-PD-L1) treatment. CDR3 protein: CASSYSGSSGANVLTF. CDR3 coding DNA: TGTGCCAGCAGTTACTCAGGTAGCTCTGGGGCCAACGTCCTGACTTTC.